This TCR beta chain emerged from a study of blood T cells in healthy people across ages (dated by TCRdb to about 2015). Broadly, across the study: In model experiments, template switching captured about one uniquely barcoded TCR beta cDNA molecule for every two T cells. The study measured age-related changes in TCR beta repertoire diversity using deep sequencing normalized with unique cDNA molecular identifiers. Four age groups were formed from the donors: young (average approximately 17 years), middle-aged (roughly 38), aged (62) and long-lived (less than 85). Donors of different ages were randomly distributed across sequencing lanes to avoid experimental bias. Using the same blood draw, the study looked at two additional independent replicas of 1 million unique cDNA reads for two donors, one aged 18 to 30 and the other aged 80 or older.

Systemically healthy Caucasian individuals from Russia, roughly 40 in total and aged about 6 to 90 years, were included as donors. Around 10 milliliters of peripheral blood were collected from each donor into EDTA-treated Vacutainer tubes. Ficoll-Paque density-gradient centrifugation was used to isolate PBMCs, with at least 7 million per sample. Total RNA, at least 5 micrograms per sample, was extracted from PBMCs with Trizol reagent. The percentages of naive CD45RAhigh/CD27high T cells were determined by flow cytometry on a PBMC aliquot from every donor. A word on this clonotype: The antigen this receptor binds is unknown. The record has no base qualities; no much larger clone is one base away.

From the cysteine up to the phenylalanine, the CDR3 has a length of 14 residues. The entry retains the CDR3 DNA only, 42 bases that are in frame from base 1. V loses 3 bases, J loses 7 bases, and the germline ends lie 14 bases apart. In the germline V gene, CDR1 corresponds to SGHDT and CDR2 to YYEEEE. Libraries were built with 5' RACE. The sample was run on an Illumina HiSeq 2500. A second about 6 to 11 cycle PCR used a sample-barcoded 5' primer and a J-beta primer mix. A unique molecular identifier was introduced onto each TCR beta cDNA molecule by a template-switch 5' adaptor carrying 12 random nucleotides. Each sample yielded at least 2.5 million CDR3-containing paired-end reads. First-strand cDNA was synthesized from all RNA with the Mint cDNA synthesis kit, primed by a TRBC-specific oligonucleotide. All cDNA was treated with uracil-DNA glycosylase and then went through a first 18-cycle PCR with the universal primers M1SS and BC2_uni_R. Per the authors' processing: Normalization of each sample was performed by random selection of 1 million high-quality reads, each carrying a distinct molecular identifier. Instead of being binned into consensus sequences, reads with shared molecular identifiers were discarded. MiTCR, run with a Q25 quality threshold and the strictest error-elimination algorithm, handled CDR3 identification, clonotype clustering and error correction. A nonparametric unseen species model with Euler transformation was used to estimate lower-bound total TCR beta diversity. The raw public data were reprocessed by TCRdb itself: fastp quality trimming at Q25, MiXCR clonotype calling, in-frame beta chains only. Identical CDR3 protein sequences are pooled into one entry, listed with their most common genes and DNA. TCRdb, not the authors, supplied the V and J calls. This sample is represented by some 1.5 million distinct CDR3 sequences; 25% to 30% of them were singletons. The top ten constitute more than 6% of the sample.

What the authors observed across the whole study: As age increased, observed TCR beta diversity per million T cells dropped in a roughly linear way, and a significant reduction was already evident by age about 36. There was a strong correlation between observed TCR beta diversity and the percentage of naive T cells measured by flow cytometry. Compared with the aged group, the long-lived group had more naive CD4+ T cells, fewer expanded clones and increased TCR diversity, suggesting age selection. The CMV infection status of donors was not known, potentially confounding age-related changes in expanded clonotypes. Because profiling used bulk unsorted PBMCs, naive and antigen-experienced compartments could not be compared conclusively. Estimates of total diversity based on one million sequenced T cells were regarded as lower bounds and as underestimates.

The chain is encoded by TRBV5-6 joined to TRBJ2-1; TRBD2 is perhaps the D gene, given 5 matching bases. The sequenced material came from blood. The source is a woman in her twenties or thirties in good health. The sequenced DNA: TGTGCCAGCAGCTATGGCTCGGGGTCAAATGAGCAGTTCTTC. This encodes CASSYGSGSNEQFF. Joined to the reference TRBV5-6 and TRBJ2-1 proteins, this CDR3 gives the full variable domain: DAGVTQSPTHLIKTRGQQVTLRCSPKSGHDTVSWYQQALGQGPQFIFQYYEEEERQRGNFPDRFSGHQFPNYSSELNVNALLLGDSALYLCASSYGSGSNEQFFGPGTRLTVL.